The 10 T cell receptor beta chains reported below all come from one sample, sequenced in a study of cytomegalovirus exposure and HLA in healthy donors. PCR employed 60 Vbeta and 13 Jbeta primers. Some clones are missing from TCRdb's copy, which holds only in-frame ones; the method was immunoSEQ multiplex PCR. The data show about 100,000 clones, with 65% to 75% seen just once and approximately 4.3% held by the top ten. The sample was PBMCs. The receptor source for this set is a woman between 18 and 29 years old in good health and CMV-seropositive.

The V and J genes are TRBV7-8 and TRBJ1-1; D ambiguous. V gave up 2 bases and J gave up 4 bases, with 14 bases separating them. Per germline, CDR1 SGHVS and CDR2 FQNEAQ. The CDR3 extends over 15 amino acids. The CDR3 protein is CASSLSGGRATEAFF. The CDR3 DNA reads TGTGCCAGCAGCTTATCGGGTGGGAGGGCCACTGAAGCTTTCTTT.

V gene TRBV28 combines with J gene TRBJ2-1; 10 positions agree with TRBD2. V lost 4 bases and J lost 1; bases outside the gene matches: 4. Germline loops: CDR1 MDHEN, CDR2 SYDVKM. CDR3 length: 16 amino acids. The CDR3 sequence: CASSSASGSSYNEQFF. For the CDR3, the DNA is TGTGCCAGCAGTTCAGCTAGCGGGAGTTCCTACAATGAGCAGTTCTTC. The whole variable domain, remainder taken from reference TRBV28 and TRBJ2-1, is DVKVTQSSRYLVKRTGEKVFLECVQDMDHENMFWYRQDPGLGLRLIYFSYDVKMKEKGDIPEGYSVSREKKERFSLILESASTNQTSMYLCASSSASGSSYNEQFFGPGTRLTVL.

The sample holds a few counts of this clone. The genes are TRBV6-5 and TRBJ2-3, with TRBD2 as a possible D gene (6 bases). V lost 7 bases and J 1 base, leaving 9 bases between the germline ends. This CDR3 region has 13 residues. CDR1 is MNHEY and CDR2 is SVGAGI in the germline V gene. This CDR3 is CASTVAGTDTQYF. In nucleotides, the CDR3 is TGTGCCAGCACAGTAGCGGGCACAGATACGCAGTATTTT.

V and J are TRBV5-1 and TRBJ2-3; D unclear. The CDR3 consists of 14 residues. Trimming removed 1 base at V and 5 bases at J, with 11 bases between. CDR1 SGHRS and CDR2 YFSETQ come from the germline V gene. The CDR3 nucleotides are TGCGCCAGCAGCTTGAATCGTGAGAGAGATACGCAGTATTTT. As protein: CASSLNRERDTQYF.

This clone has more than one count but fewer than ten. The chain uses TRBV7-2 and TRBJ2-5, with 10 bases lining up with TRBD2. CDR3 size: 18 residues. Per the germline V gene, CDR1 is SGHTA and CDR2 is FQGNSA. Losses at the gene ends were 0 bases for V and 5 bases for J; bases not matched to a gene: 12. CDR3 sequence (DNA): TGTGCCAGCAGCTTAGCGGTAATTGCTAGCGGGAGTTCTGAGACCCAGTACTTC. As protein: CASSLAVIASGSSETQYF. The whole variable domain, filled in from reference TRBV7-2 and TRBJ2-5, reads GAGVSQSPSNKVTEKGKDVELRCDPISGHTALYWYRQSLGQGLEFLIYFQGNSAPDKSGLPSDRFSAERTGGSVSTLTIQRTQQEDSAVYLCASSLAVIASGSSETQYFGPGTRLLVL.

The chain employs TRBV2 and TRBJ1-4; D is perhaps TRBD1 (5 bases). Germline V gene sequence: CDR1 SNHLY, CDR2 FYNNEI. Trimming removed 8 bases from V and 7 bases from J, with 11 bases in between. The CDR3 spans 12 residues. The CDR3 region has the DNA TGTGCCAGCGCGGGGACTTTTGAAAAACTGTTTTTT. It translates to CASAGTFEKLFF.

The chain combines TRBV27 with TRBJ2-5; 8 bases agree with TRBD1. Germline-derived CDR1 and CDR2 are MNHEY and SMNVEV (reference sequence). V lost 10 bases and J lost 4; bases outside the gene matches: 8. The length of the CDR3 is 13 residues. The CDR3 DNA follows: TGTGCCATCCGACAGGGGAACGGAGAGACCCAGTACTTC. Amino acids: CAIRQGNGETQYF.

This clone is classed as medium-sized (0.01 to 0.1%). Sequence at one end of the junction differs from germline and may be a read error. This sequence joins TRBV7-3 and TRBJ2-1; 11 nucleotides agree with TRBD2. CDR3 length: 17 residues. The germline V gene has CDR1 SGHTA and CDR2 FQGTGA. CDR3 nucleotide sequence: TGTGCCAGCAGCTTAACTACGACTAGCGGGACGTACAATGAACAGTTCTTC. This encodes CASSLTTTSGTYNEQFF.

This chain uses TRBV10-1 with TRBJ2-3; 7 bases map to TRBD2. CDR1 is WNHNN and CDR2 is SYGVQD in the germline V gene (reference sequence). The CDR3 loop spans 16 amino acids. The V gene end was trimmed by 6 bases and the J gene end by 2 bases; junction bases not matched to a gene: 11. The CDR3 bases are TGCGCCAGCAGAGAAACGACTAGCAGAAACACAGATACGCAGTATTTT. This gives the protein CASRETTSRNTDTQYF.

The chain joins TRBV7-9 to TRBJ2-1, with D perhaps TRBD1 (5 bases). The CDR3 covers 18 residues. The germline V gene encodes CDR1 SEHNR and CDR2 FQNEAQ (reference sequence). V was shortened by 4 bases and J by 4 bases, with 23 bases between the two germline ends. CDR3 sequence reads: CASSSTRQGTPQYNEQFF. CDR3 DNA: TGTGCCAGCAGCTCAACGCGGCAGGGTACGCCCCAATACAATGAGCAGTTCTTC.